The rows below give T cell receptor beta chains drawn from one sample of a study of blood T cell repertoires in COVID-19. Sequencing used immunoSEQ multiplex PCR; TCRdb keeps in-frame clones, though not all of them. Of around 300,000 clones in the sample, more than 70% were seen once. Sequences were obtained from PBMCs or T cells enriched from blood (not recorded which). These receptors originate from a woman between 25 and 40 years old who had recovered from COVID-19. CDR3s include the opening cysteine and the closing phenylalanine or tryptophan. Fields, in order: V gene, J gene, D gene, CDR3 length, clone size, CDR3 protein, CDR3 DNA. D genes are given only for firm matches. The size of a clone is reported for some rows only, either as once, few or many, or as a class for expanded clones.

TRBV5-4	TRBJ2-3	TRBD2	16	.	CASSKERGGVTDTQYF	TGTGCCAGCAGCAAAGAGCGGGGGGGCGTCACAGATACGCAGTATTTT
TRBV5-1	TRBJ1-2	.	15	.	CASSQRKDSPMGYTF	TGCGCCAGCAGCCAACGTAAGGACAGCCCTATGGGCTACACCTTC
TRBV27	TRBJ2-5	.	18	once	CASSDTTGTHQYQETQYF	TGTGCCAGCAGTGATACGACCGGGACTCATCAGTACCAAGAGACCCAGTACTTC
TRBV5-4	TRBJ2-5	TRBD1	14	.	CASRPDRGRETQYF	TGTGCCAGCAGACCCGACAGGGGGCGAGAGACCCAGTACTTC
TRBV7-8	TRBJ2-1	.	18	.	CASSLILARGSSYNEQFF	TGTGCCAGCAGCTTAATTTTAGCACGCGGTAGCTCCTACAATGAGCAGTTCTTC
TRBV19	TRBJ1-6	.	16	.	CASSILRDSYNSPLHF	TGTGCCAGTAGTATTCTCAGGGATAGCTACAATTCACCCCTCCACTTT
TRBV7-4	TRBJ2-1	TRBD2	15	once	CASRLAGGFYNEQFF	TGTGCCAGCAGGTTAGCGGGGGGTTTCTACAATGAGCAGTTCTTC
TRBV5-1	TRBJ1-3	.	16	.	CASSYQGPRSGNTIYF	TGCGCCAGCAGCTACCAGGGGCCGCGCTCTGGAAACACCATATATTTT
TRBV29-1	TRBJ1-1	.	14	few	CSVSPPTVNTEAFF	TGCAGCGTTTCCCCGCCGACAGTAAACACTGAAGCTTTCTTT
TRBV18	TRBJ1-4	TRBD1	15	.	CASSPPARGLEKLFF	TGTGCCAGCTCACCACCGGCCAGGGGGCTGGAAAAACTGTTTTTT
TRBV30	TRBJ1-5	.	14	.	CAWSVLTLNQPQHF	TGTGCCTGGAGTGTTCTAACTCTCAATCAGCCCCAGCATTTT
TRBV7-9	TRBJ1-4	TRBD1	14	.	CASMPRGRSEKLFF	TGTGCCAGCATGCCAAGGGGGCGGAGTGAAAAACTGTTTTTT
TRBV27	TRBJ1-6	.	15	.	CASSLSWGRNSPLHF	TGTGCCAGCAGTTTATCTTGGGGGCGGAATTCACCCCTCCACTTT
TRBV20-1	TRBJ2-7	TRBD1	14	.	CSASSRDRGSEQYF	TGCAGTGCTAGTAGCCGGGACAGGGGATCCGAGCAGTACTTC
TRBV18	TRBJ1-2	.	15	.	CASSPGGQSNYGYTF	TGTGCCAGCTCACCGGGGGGGCAGTCCAACTATGGCTACACCTTC
TRBV18	TRBJ1-2	.	15	.	CASSPIKDSDYGYTF	TGTGCCAGCTCACCAATAAAGGACAGCGACTATGGCTACACCTTC
TRBV5-4	TRBJ2-2	TRBD2	16	once	CASSRGGDRNTGELFF	TGTGCCAGCAGCCGCGGGGGTGACAGGAACACCGGGGAGCTGTTTTTT
TRBV19	TRBJ2-5	.	13	.	CASSGGAGETQYF	TGTGCCAGTAGTGGGGGGGCCGGGGAGACCCAGTACTTC
TRBV28	TRBJ2-2	.	16	.	CASSLPPGSGTGELFF	TGTGCCAGCAGTTTACCCCCAGGGTCGGGCACCGGGGAGCTGTTTTTT
TRBV4-1	TRBJ2-2	.	16	.	CASGLIAGANTGELFF	TGCGCCAGCGGGTTGATAGCTGGCGCGAACACCGGGGAGCTGTTTTTT
TRBV7-6	TRBJ1-1	.	13	.	CASSWGQNTEAFF	TGTGCCAGCAGTTGGGGACAGAACACTGAAGCTTTCTTT
TRBV19	TRBJ1-3	TRBD1	15	.	CASSPDRGFRNTIYF	TGTGCCAGTAGTCCGGACAGGGGATTTAGAAACACCATATATTTT
TRBV27	TRBJ2-5	.	16	.	CASSGQGFAYQETQYF	TGTGCCAGCAGTGGCCAGGGGTTTGCGTACCAAGAGACCCAGTACTTC
TRBV15	TRBJ2-2	.	16	few	CATSRGPVSDTGELFF	TGTGCCACCAGCAGAGGCCCAGTCTCTGACACCGGGGAGCTGTTTTTT
TRBV4-1	TRBJ2-7	TRBD1	14	.	CASSQRGGGYEQYF	TGCGCCAGCAGCCAAAGAGGGGGCGGATACGAGCAGTACTTC
TRBV7-2	TRBJ1-3	.	16	.	CASSLGRGGSGNTIYF	TGTGCCAGCAGCTTAGGACGGGGAGGCTCTGGAAACACCATATATTTT
TRBV2	TRBJ2-3	TRBD2	16	.	CASSGGSGGSTDTQYF	TGTGCCAGCAGTGGAGGTAGCGGGGGAAGCACAGATACGCAGTATTTT
TRBV7-8	TRBJ2-2	.	15	few	CASSAHRVDTGELFF	TGTGCCAGCAGCGCCCACAGGGTGGACACCGGGGAGCTGTTTTTT
TRBV5-1	TRBJ1-4	TRBD1	19	.	CASSLAVQGVGGANEKLFF	TGCGCCAGCAGCTTGGCCGTTCAGGGGGTAGGGGGAGCTAATGAAAAACTGTTTTTT
TRBV10-3	TRBJ2-7	.	15	.	CAISEGTQTTHEQYF	TGTGCCATCAGTGAGGGCACACAGACGACGCACGAGCAGTACTTC
TRBV12-5	TRBJ2-1	.	12	once	CASGLVNTEQFF	TGTGCTAGTGGTTTGGTAAACACCGAGCAGTTCTTC
TRBV27	TRBJ2-1	.	14	.	CASSSQGAYNEQFF	TGTGCCAGCAGTTCGCAGGGCGCCTACAATGAGCAGTTCTTC
TRBV18	TRBJ1-5	TRBD1	15	.	CASSPGQGADQPQHF	TGTGCCAGCTCACCAGGACAGGGGGCCGATCAGCCCCAGCATTTT
TRBV15	TRBJ2-1	TRBD2	17	.	CATSSTLAGDDYNEQFF	TGTGCCACCAGCAGTACCTTAGCGGGGGACGACTACAATGAGCAGTTCTTC
TRBV5-1	TRBJ2-7	.	11	few	CASQGSYEQYF	TGCGCCAGCCAGGGGAGCTACGAGCAGTACTTC
TRBV28	TRBJ2-7	.	13	.	CASSAWDTYEQYF	TGTGCCAGCAGCGCCTGGGACACCTACGAGCAGTACTTC
TRBV3-1/TRBV3-2	TRBJ2-3	TRBD2	18	.	CASSQSPGPAGVTDTQYF	TGTGCCAGCAGCCAATCCCCTGGTCCAGCGGGGGTCACAGATACGCAGTATTTT
TRBV19	TRBJ2-3	.	12	.	CASSVRGDTQYF	TGTGCCAGTAGTGTCCGGGGGGATACGCAGTATTTT
TRBV3-1/TRBV3-2	TRBJ2-5	.	15	.	CASSQGFGSQETQYF	TGTGCCAGCAGCCAAGGTTTTGGCAGTCAAGAGACCCAGTACTTC
TRBV4-2	TRBJ1-1	TRBD1	14	.	CASSDDDRAWEAFF	TGTGCCAGCAGCGACGACGACAGGGCGTGGGAAGCTTTCTTT
TRBV7-9	TRBJ1-2	TRBD1	16	.	CASTGGGGANNYGYTF	TGTGCCAGCACCGGAGGGGGCGGGGCGAATAACTATGGCTACACCTTC
TRBV19	TRBJ2-7	.	15	.	CASSVQGSPSYEQYF	TGTGCCAGTAGTGTTCAGGGGTCCCCCTCCTACGAGCAGTACTTC
TRBV7-2	TRBJ1-6	.	14	once	CASSLRAGGSPLHF	TGTGCCAGCAGCTTACGTGCGGGCGGCTCACCCCTCCACTTT
TRBV20-1	TRBJ2-7	.	11	.	CSVQGGHEQYF	TGCTCCGTCCAGGGGGGCCACGAGCAGTACTTC
TRBV10-3	TRBJ2-5	TRBD2	13	.	CAIRGGVQETQYF	TGTGCCATCAGGGGGGGGGTCCAAGAGACCCAGTACTTC
TRBV6-6	TRBJ2-7	TRBD1	15	.	CASSYPGQGIYEQYF	TGTGCCAGCAGTTACCCGGGACAGGGGATCTACGAGCAGTACTTC
TRBV5-4	TRBJ1-1	.	14	.	CASSRNRERTEAFF	TGTGCCAGCAGCCGGAACAGGGAGCGCACTGAAGCTTTCTTT
TRBV4-2	TRBJ2-3	TRBD2	16	.	CASSLSLAGGSDTQYF	TGTGCCAGCAGCCTCTCCCTAGCGGGGGGGTCAGATACGCAGTATTTT
TRBV5-6	TRBJ1-5	.	14	.	CASSFGGTFQPQHF	TGTGCCAGCAGCTTTGGGGGGACTTTTCAGCCCCAGCATTTT
TRBV9	TRBJ1-2	.	14	.	CASSPRGGNYGYTF	TGTGCCAGCAGCCCCAGGGGCGGCAACTATGGCTACACCTTC
TRBV7-9	TRBJ1-3	.	17	.	CASSPPPISMRGNTIYF	TGTGCCAGCAGCCCACCGCCAATTAGTATGAGAGGAAACACCATATATTTT
TRBV5-1	TRBJ2-5	.	14	.	CASSPRRAEETQYF	TGCGCCAGCAGCCCCCGCAGGGCGGAGGAGACCCAGTACTTC